This T cell receptor beta chain stems from a study of T cell repertoires in cytomegalovirus infection. Study-level results: Dominating the ex vivo response were HLA-C-restricted CMV-specific TCR beta clonotypes.

In the case of this clonotype: The antigen is unknown.

V was clipped by 6 bases and J by 4 bases, with 6 bases between them. Germline values: CDR1 SNHLY, CDR2 FYNNEI. The CDR3 has 11 amino acids. TCRdb itself ran the reads through MiXCR, one entry per CDR3 protein. Of about 740,000 distinct CDR3 sequences in the sample, around 31% are singletons; the top ten hold about 18%. This chain links TRBV2 with TRBJ2-5; D unclear. Sequencing used cultured PBMCs, obtained from culture after CMV antigen stimulation. The origin of this receptor is a human donor in good health (CMV status not recorded). Some clones in this sample may be carry-over from other donors' samples. CDR3 bases: TGTGCCAGCAGGACTGTAGAGACCCAGTACTTC. This translates into CASRTVETQYF.